This TCR beta chain is drawn from a study of blood T cell repertoires in COVID-19 (TCRdb year 2020). Broadly, across the study: Samples from collaborators originated in the United States, Italy and Spain and spanned both the acute and convalescent phases of COVID-19. The material from the prospective study consisted of cDNA or gDNA derived from T cells, B-cell-depleted T cells, or PBMCs. The dataset comprised deeply sampled blood TCRbeta repertoires from subjects exposed to, actively infected with, or recovered from COVID-19. A freely available public database, intended as a resource for researchers studying the immune response to SARS-CoV-2, is where the repertoires were released. Samples came from the ongoing ImmuneRACE study (first 160 participants) plus 1,254 subjects from 6 global collaborators. Nearly every sample came with metadata listing a de-identified subject ID, COVID-19 status, age in years and sex. Where available, HLA class I and class II types were taken from metadata supplied by the sample provider and were not determined by assay-based typing. What the work shows at the level of the full study, not this receptor alone: The amount of clinical and demographic metadata varied by source and participant and was provided uncurated.

The V and J ends are trimmed by 6 bases and 7 bases, leaving 10 bases between them. The CDR3 goes from the cysteine to the phenylalanine over 12 residues. Only the CDR3 region is kept as DNA, spanning 36 bases read in frame from base 1. The immunoSEQ Assay, a bias-controlled multiplex PCR, was used to amplify TCRbeta CDR3 regions from genomic DNA. As for the original processing: The number of nucleated cells in each sample was estimated by amplification of reference gene primers within the assay. Sequence reads were collapsed and filtered to measure the absolute abundance of every unique TCRbeta CDR3 rearrangement. For each sample, productive Simpson clonality was calculated as the square root of Simpson's diversity index across productive rearrangements. Here the immuneACCESS table is served through TCRdb, limited to in-frame sequences with V and J called. Missing clones are a known gap in these copies; in checked studies unresolved V genes cover under half, and the rest lacks a known reason. V, J and clone size are those of that table, while D and trimming were read from the DNA. The sample table contains roughly 200,000 clones; only one count was recorded for roughly four fifths of them. The leading ten clones occupy about a tenth of the sample.

With regard to this clone: Its antigen has not been determined. No base quality values were provided; no much bigger clone lies one nucleotide off.

In the prospective study, participants were about 18 to 100 years old, resided in approximately 25 geographic areas of the United States, and were enrolled through a virtual design. In the prospective study, participants were assigned to cohorts based on the clinical history participants reported in a screening survey and a study questionnaire. Recovered participants in ImmuneRACE Cohort 3 were defined as having two consecutive negative NP/OP PCR tests, clearance from a healthcare professional, or resolution of symptoms. In the prospective study, whole blood, serum and a nasopharyngeal or oropharyngeal swab were collected from each participant by mobile phlebotomists. Participants in the prospective study had the option to provide additional blood draws and questionnaires over an approximately 2-month period. Blood samples from the prospective study were shipped frozen or at room temperature prior to DNA extraction.

The receptor was isolated from a middle-aged man who had recovered from COVID-19. What was sequenced was PBMCs or T cells enriched from blood (not recorded which). This sequence uses TRBV12-3 or TRBV12-4 and TRBJ1-5; 6 matching bases give a weak D call of TRBD1. DNA sequence: TGTGCCAGCAGCCAGGGGATCCAGCCCCAGCATTTT. This is translated as CASSQGIQPQHF.